These 5 T cell receptor beta chains were all obtained from the same sample, sequenced in a study of T cell changes during pregnancy in multiple sclerosis. The data were produced by immunoSEQ multiplex PCR, yet TCRdb's version contains in-frame clones alone and is incomplete. The sample lists more than 100,000 clones, roughly nine tenths occurring once. The sample here was peripheral blood, taken after pregnancy. The receptors derive from a female donor with multiple sclerosis, enrolled in a pregnancy study.

The chain is built from TRBV5-8 and TRBJ2-1; the D gene is possibly TRBD2 (6 bases). V shed 4 bases and J shed 0 bases, with 11 bases lying between them. Germline V CDR1 and CDR2: SGHTS, YDEGEE. CDR3 size: 15 residues. CDR3 region: CASSNRESSYNEQFF. The CDR3 DNA reads TGTGCCAGCAGCAACCGGGAGAGCTCCTACAATGAGCAGTTCTTC.

This chain uses TRBV10-3 with TRBJ2-1; possibly TRBD1 for D (5 bases). Trimming pared 4 bases from V and 10 bases from J, leaving 5 bases between. This CDR3 is built from 10 residues. Looked up from germline, CDR1 is ENHRY and CDR2 is SYGVKD. Here the CDR3 reads CAISGQEQFF. CDR3 sequence (DNA): TGTGCCATCAGTGGACAGGAGCAGTTCTTC.

This clone was seen a few times. The chain uses TRBV4-2 and TRBJ1-1, with a possible D match to TRBD1 (5 bases). CDR3 length: 16 amino acids. Trimming left V 1 base short and J 0 bases short, with 12 bases between. Germline V gene lookup returns CDR1 LGHNA and CDR2 YNFKEQ. The CDR3 protein is CASSQARTGLNTEAFF. CDR3 nucleotides: TGTGCCAGCAGCCAAGCAAGAACAGGCTTGAACACTGAAGCTTTCTTT.

The chain has TRBV19 and TRBJ1-5, with D unclear. The CDR3 consists of 12 residues. Germline V gene data show CDR1 as LNHDA and CDR2 as SQIVND (reference sequence). The V and J ends lost 9 bases and 1 base respectively, with 7 bases between them. The CDR3 DNA is TGTGCCAGCCCGTCGAGCAATCAGCCCCAGCATTTT. Translating gives CASPSSNQPQHF. Supplemented by reference TRBV19 and TRBJ1-5, the full variable domain reads DGGITQSPKYLFRKEGQNVTLSCEQNLNHDAMYWYRQDPGQGLRLIYYSQIVNDFQKGDIAEGYSVSREKKESFPLTVTSAQKNPTAFYLCASPSSNQPQHFGDGTRLSIL.

The rearrangement links TRBV5-1 to TRBJ2-7; maybe TRBD1 (6 bases). Looked up from germline, CDR1 is SGHRS and CDR2 is YFSETQ. The CDR3 length is 15 residues. V dropped 4 bases and J dropped 4 bases, with 18 bases sitting between them. The CDR3 spells CASSLVAGQQYEQYF. The CDR3 nucleotides read TGCGCCAGCAGCCTTGTAGCTGGACAGCAATACGAGCAGTACTTC.